The following is a TCR beta chain sequence with its context. As handled by the study authors: Estimated nucleated cell counts came from reference gene primer amplification. Clones were sequenced by immunoSEQ multiplex PCR, and TCRdb holds only the in-frame ones, with some missing. V and J calls and clone size are copied from that table; D and trimming were computed from the DNA. This sample has about 80,000 clones, with 70% to 85% found just once. This specimen comes from a study of blood T cell repertoires in COVID-19. About the research overall: COVID-19 samples, acute and convalescent, were from the United States, Italy and Spain. T cells, B-cell-depleted T cells, or PBMCs supplied cDNA or gDNA.

Germline trimming cut 5 bases from V and 2 bases from J; bases unmatched to any gene: 6. This CDR3 spans 15 amino acids. Germline lookup yields CDR1 MDHEN and CDR2 SYDVKM. J is TRBJ1-5 and V is TRBV28; 7 bases map to TRBD1. The sequencing input was peripheral blood. This clonotype was sampled from a human donor in a cohort sampled during active COVID-19. The CDR3 DNA reads TGTGCCAGCAGTCTCCGGACAGGCGGCAATCAGCCCCAGCATTTT. It is translated as CASSLRTGGNQPQHF.